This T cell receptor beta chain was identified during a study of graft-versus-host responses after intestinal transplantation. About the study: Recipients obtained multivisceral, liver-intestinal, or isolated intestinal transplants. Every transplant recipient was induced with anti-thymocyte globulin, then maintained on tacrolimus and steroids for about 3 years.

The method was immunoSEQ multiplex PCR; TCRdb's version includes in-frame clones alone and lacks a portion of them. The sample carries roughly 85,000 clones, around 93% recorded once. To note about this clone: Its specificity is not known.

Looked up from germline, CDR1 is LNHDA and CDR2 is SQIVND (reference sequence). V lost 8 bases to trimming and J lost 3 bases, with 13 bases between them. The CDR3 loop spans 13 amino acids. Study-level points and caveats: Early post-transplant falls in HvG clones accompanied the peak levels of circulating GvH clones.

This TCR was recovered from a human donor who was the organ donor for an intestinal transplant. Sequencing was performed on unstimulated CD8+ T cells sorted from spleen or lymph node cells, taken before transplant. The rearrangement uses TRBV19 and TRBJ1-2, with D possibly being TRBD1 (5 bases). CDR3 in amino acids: CASSGRAYYGYTF. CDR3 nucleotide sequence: TGTGCCAGTTCCGGCAGGGCGTACTATGGCTACACCTTC.